This T cell receptor (beta chain) was sequenced for a study of response to subunit inactivated influenza vaccine. General study results and limits: Seasonal influenza vaccination, on each occasion, was suggested by the authors to recruit few new T cells.

V shed 5 bases, J shed 7 bases, and the junction held 11 bases outside the gene matches. Per the germline V gene, CDR1 is MNHEY and CDR2 is SMNVEV (reference sequence). The CDR3 has 14 amino acids. This clonotype was detected a few times. Its specificity is not known. Via MiXCR, TCRdb re-called the RT-PCR reads, giving one row per CDR3 protein. The table has around 530,000 distinct CDR3 sequences, around 11% seen once. The origin of this receptor is a man over 45 who received an inactivated influenza vaccine. The chain uses TRBV27 and TRBJ2-7; 7 positions agree with TRBD1. This specimen was PBMCs from blood, taken on the day of vaccination. The CDR3 reads CASSPNRGYGEQYF. As DNA, the CDR3 is TGTGCCAGCAGTCCAAACAGGGGCTACGGGGAGCAGTACTTC.